This TCR beta chain was obtained from a study of blood T cell repertoires in COVID-19. Study as a whole: COVID-19 samples from acute and convalescent phases originated in the United States, Italy and Spain. T cells, B-cell-depleted T cells, or PBMCs supplied cDNA or gDNA.

Comments on this clone: The same CDR3 also results from other DNA sequences found in this sample.

Data came from immunoSEQ multiplex PCR; TCRdb stores just in-frame clones and leaves some out. The sample holds hundreds of thousands of clones; around 89% are singletons and the top ten take under 8%. Germline CDR1 and CDR2: SEHNR and FQNEAQ (reference sequence). V shed 5 bases and J shed 2 bases, with 9 bases lying between them. The CDR3 loop spans 13 amino acids. Those enrolled in Seattle joined during active infection and were followed longitudinally afterward. V gene TRBV7-9 combines with J gene TRBJ2-5, with a weak D call TRBD2 (5 bases). The sample comprised peripheral blood. The source of this sequence is a woman aged 25-40 years with COVID-19, enrolled during active disease. This CDR3 reads CASSRGGQETQYF. The CDR3 nucleotides are TGTGCCAGCAGCCGAGGAGGACAAGAGACCCAGTACTTC.